This T cell receptor beta chain appears in the sequencing data of a study of blood T cells in healthy people across ages. Study observations and caveats: Long-lived and aged donors differed, with more naive CD4+ cells and higher diversity in the long-lived.

PCR was performed a second time for roughly 7 to 12 cycles using a sample-barcoded 5' primer and a J-beta primer mix. In TCRdb, the 5' RACE reads were re-called with MiXCR into one record per CDR3 protein. Here the sample spans 1.4 million or so distinct CDR3 sequences, under 55% being singletons. The CDR3 spans 15 residues. Germline CDR1 MGHRA, CDR2 YSYEKL. V shed 2 bases and J 8 bases; nucleotides not matched to a gene: 7. This clonotype was recorded a few times. No antigen is known for it. This sequence joins TRBV4-1 and TRBJ2-2; 8 bases agree with TRBD1. Sequenced input: blood. The TCR sequence derives from a woman under 30 in good health. CDR3 in DNA: TGCGCCAGCAGCCAACCAGGACAGGGTTTGGGGGAGCTGTTTTTT. This sequence encodes CASSQPGQGLGELFF.